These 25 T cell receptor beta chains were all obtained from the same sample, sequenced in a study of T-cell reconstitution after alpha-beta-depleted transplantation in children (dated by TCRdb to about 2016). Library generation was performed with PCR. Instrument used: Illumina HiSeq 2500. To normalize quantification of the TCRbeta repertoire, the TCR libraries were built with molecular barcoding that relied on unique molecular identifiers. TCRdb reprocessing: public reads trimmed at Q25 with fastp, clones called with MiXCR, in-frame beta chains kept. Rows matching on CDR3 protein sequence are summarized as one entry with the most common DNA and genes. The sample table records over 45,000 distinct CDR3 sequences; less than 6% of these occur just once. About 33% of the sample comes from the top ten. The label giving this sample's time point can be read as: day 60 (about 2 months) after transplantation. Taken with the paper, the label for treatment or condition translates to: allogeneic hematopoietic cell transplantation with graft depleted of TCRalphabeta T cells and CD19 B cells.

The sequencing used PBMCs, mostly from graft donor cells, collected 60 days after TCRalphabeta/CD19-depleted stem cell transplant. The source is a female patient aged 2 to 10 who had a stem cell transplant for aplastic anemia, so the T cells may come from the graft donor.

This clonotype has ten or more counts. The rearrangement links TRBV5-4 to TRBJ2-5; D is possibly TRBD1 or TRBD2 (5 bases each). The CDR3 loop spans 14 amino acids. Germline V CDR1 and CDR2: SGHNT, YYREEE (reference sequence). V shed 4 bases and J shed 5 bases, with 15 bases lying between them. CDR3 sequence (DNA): TGTGCCAGCAGCATCGGGACCCCACGGGAGACCCAGTACTTC. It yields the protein CASSIGTPRETQYF. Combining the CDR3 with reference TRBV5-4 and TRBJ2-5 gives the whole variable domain ETGVTQSPTHLIKTRGQQVTLRCSSQSGHNTVSWYQQALGQGPQFIFQYYREEENGRGNFPPRFSGLQFPNYSSELNVNALELDDSALYLCASSIGTPRETQYFGPGTRLLVL.

The DNA for the CDR3 is TGTGCCTGGAGTGTACGAGGGCTGAACACTGAAGCTTTCTTT. Protein sequence: CAWSVRGLNTEAFF. The chain is built from TRBV30 and TRBJ1-1, with D uncertain. Trimming cost V 0 bases and J 0 bases, with 8 bases left between them. CDR1 and CDR2 (germline): GTSNPN, SVGIG (reference sequence). The CDR3 spans 14 residues.

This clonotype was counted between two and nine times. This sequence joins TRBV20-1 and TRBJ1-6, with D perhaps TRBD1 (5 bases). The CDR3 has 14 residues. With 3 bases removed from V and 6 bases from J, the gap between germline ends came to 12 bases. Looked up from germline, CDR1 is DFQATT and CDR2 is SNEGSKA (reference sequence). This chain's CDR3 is CSASLGVGNSPLHF. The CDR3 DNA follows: TGCAGTGCTAGTCTGGGGGTGGGTAATTCACCCCTCCACTTT.

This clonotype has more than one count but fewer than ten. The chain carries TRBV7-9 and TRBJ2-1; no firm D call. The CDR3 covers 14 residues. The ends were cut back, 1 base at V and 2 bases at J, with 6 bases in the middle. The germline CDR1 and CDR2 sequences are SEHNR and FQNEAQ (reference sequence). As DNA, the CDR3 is TGTGCCAGCAGCTTAGGGGGAACCTACAATGAGCAGTTCTTC. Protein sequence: CASSLGGTYNEQFF.

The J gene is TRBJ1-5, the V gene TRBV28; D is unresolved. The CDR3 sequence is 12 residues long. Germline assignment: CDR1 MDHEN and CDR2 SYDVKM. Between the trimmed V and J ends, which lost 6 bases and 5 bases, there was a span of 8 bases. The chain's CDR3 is CASSWPDQPQHF. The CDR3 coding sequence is TGTGCCAGCAGCTGGCCCGATCAGCCCCAGCATTTT.

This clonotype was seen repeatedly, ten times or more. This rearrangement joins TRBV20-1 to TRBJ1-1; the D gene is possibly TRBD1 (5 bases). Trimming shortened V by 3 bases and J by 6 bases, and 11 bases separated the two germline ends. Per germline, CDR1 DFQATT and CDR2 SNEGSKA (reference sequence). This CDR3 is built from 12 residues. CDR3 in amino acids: CSASRDHPEAFF. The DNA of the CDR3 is TGCAGTGCTAGCCGGGACCACCCTGAAGCTTTCTTT.

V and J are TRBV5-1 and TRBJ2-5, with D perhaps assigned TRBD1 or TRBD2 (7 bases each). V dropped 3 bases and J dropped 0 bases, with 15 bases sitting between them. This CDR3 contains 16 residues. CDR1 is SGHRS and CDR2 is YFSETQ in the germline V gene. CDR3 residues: CASSSGGGTYQETQYF. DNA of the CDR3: TGCGCCAGCAGCTCAGGGGGGGGGACGTACCAAGAGACCCAGTACTTC.

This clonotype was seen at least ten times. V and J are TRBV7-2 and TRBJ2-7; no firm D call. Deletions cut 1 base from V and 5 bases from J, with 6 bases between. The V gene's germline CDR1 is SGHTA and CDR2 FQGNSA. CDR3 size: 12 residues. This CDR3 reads CASSLVADEQYF. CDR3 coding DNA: TGTGCCAGCAGCTTAGTGGCGGACGAGCAGTACTTC.

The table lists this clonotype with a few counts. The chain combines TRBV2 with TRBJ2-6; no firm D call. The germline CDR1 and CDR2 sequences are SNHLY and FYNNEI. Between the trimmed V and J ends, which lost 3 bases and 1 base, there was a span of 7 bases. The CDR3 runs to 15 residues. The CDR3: CASSDSLSGANVLTF. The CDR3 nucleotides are TGTGCCAGCAGTGATTCACTGTCTGGGGCCAACGTCCTGACTTTC.

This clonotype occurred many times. CDR3 in DNA: TGTGCCAGCAGCTTAAATGACAGGGGGCGCGGTCAGCCCCAGCATTTT. Translating gives CASSLNDRGRGQPQHF. The rearrangement links TRBV13 to TRBJ1-5; 10 bases agree with TRBD1. CDR3 length: 16 residues. The germline V gene encodes CDR1 PRHDT and CDR2 FYEKMQ (reference sequence). The ends lost 2 bases at V and 6 bases at J; junction bases unmatched: 7.

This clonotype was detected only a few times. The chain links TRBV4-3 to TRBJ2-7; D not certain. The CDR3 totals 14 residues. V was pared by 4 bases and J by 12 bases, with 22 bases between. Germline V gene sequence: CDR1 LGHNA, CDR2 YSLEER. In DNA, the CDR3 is TGCGCCAGCAGCCCCCGCCCGGAACCGAATCCTGCGTACGTC. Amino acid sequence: CASSPRPEPNPAYV.

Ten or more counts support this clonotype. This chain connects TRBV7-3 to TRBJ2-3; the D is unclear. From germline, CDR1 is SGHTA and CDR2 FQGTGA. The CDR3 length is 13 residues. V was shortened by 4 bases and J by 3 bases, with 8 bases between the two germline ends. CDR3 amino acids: CASSSGPTDTQYF. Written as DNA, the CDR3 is TGTGCCAGCAGCTCCGGGCCGACAGATACGCAGTATTTT.

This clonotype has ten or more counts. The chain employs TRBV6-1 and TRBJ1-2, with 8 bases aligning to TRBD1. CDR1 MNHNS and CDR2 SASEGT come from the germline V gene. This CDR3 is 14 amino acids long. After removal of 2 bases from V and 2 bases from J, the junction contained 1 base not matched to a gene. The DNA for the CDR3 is TGTGCCAGCAGTGAACAGGGGGCGAACTATGGCTACACCTTC. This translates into CASSEQGANYGYTF.

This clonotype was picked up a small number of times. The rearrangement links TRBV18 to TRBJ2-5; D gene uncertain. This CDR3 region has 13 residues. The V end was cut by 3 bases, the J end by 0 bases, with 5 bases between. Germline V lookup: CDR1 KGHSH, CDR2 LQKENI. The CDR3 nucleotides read TGTGCCAGCTCACCTAGACACCAAGAGACCCAGTACTTC. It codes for CASSPRHQETQYF.

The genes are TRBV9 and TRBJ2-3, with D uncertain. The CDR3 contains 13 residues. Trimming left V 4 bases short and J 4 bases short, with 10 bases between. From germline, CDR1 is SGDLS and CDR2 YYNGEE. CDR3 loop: CASSIAGADTQYF. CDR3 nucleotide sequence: TGTGCCAGCAGCATAGCCGGTGCAGATACGCAGTATTTT.

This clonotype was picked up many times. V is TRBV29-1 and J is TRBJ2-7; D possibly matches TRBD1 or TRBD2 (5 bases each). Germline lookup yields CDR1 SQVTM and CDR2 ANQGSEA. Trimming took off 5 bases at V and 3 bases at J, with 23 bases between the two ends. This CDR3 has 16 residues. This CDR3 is CSVMGTAASSFYEQYF. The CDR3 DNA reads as TGCAGCGTTATGGGGACGGCCGCTTCTTCCTTCTACGAGCAGTACTTC.

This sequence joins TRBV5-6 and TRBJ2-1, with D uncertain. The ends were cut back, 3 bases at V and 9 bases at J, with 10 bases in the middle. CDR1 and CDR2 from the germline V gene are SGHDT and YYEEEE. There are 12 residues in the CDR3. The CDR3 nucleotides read TGTGCCAGCAGCTCCTTAGTAGGTGAGCAGTTCTTC. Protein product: CASSSLVGEQFF.

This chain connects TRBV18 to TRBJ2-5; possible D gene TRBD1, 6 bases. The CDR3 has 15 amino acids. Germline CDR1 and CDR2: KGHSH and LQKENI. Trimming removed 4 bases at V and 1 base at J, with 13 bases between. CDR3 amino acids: CASSRETGSQETQYF. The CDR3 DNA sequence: TGTGCCAGCTCACGGGAGACAGGCAGCCAAGAGACCCAGTACTTC.

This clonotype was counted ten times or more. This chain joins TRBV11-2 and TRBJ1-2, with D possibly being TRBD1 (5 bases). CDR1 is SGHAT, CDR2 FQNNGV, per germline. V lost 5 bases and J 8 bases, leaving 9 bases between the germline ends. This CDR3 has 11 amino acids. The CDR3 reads CASSHGTGYTF. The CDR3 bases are TGTGCCAGCAGCCACGGGACCGGCTACACCTTC. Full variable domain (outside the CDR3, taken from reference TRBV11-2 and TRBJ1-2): EAGVAQSPRYKIIEKRQSVAFWCNPISGHATLYWYQQILGQGPKLLIQFQNNGVVDDSQLPKDRFSAERLKGVDSTLKIQPAKLEDSAVYLCASSHGTGYTFGSGTRLTVV.

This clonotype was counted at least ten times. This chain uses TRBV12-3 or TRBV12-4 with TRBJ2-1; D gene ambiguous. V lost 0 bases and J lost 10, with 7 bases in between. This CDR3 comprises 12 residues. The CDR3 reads CASSLAGGEQFF. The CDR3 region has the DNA TGTGCCAGCAGTTTAGCCGGTGGGGAGCAGTTCTTC.

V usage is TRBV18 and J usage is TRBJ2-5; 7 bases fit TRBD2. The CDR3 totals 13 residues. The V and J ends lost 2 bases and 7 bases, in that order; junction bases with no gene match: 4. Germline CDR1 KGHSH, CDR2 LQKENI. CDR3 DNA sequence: TGTGCCAGCTCACCAACTAGCGAGGGGACCCAGTACTTC. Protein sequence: CASSPTSEGTQYF. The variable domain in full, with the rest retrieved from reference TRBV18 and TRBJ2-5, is NAGVMQNPRHLVRRRGQEARLRCSPMKGHSHVYWYRQLPEEGLKFMVYLQKENIIDESGMPKERFSAEFPKEGPSILRIQQVVRGDSAAYFCASSPTSEGTQYFGPGTRLLVL.

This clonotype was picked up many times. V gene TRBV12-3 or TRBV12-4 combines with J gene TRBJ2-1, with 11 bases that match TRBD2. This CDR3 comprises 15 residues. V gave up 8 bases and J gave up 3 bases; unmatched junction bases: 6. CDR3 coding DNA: TGTGCCAGCGTACCAGGACTAGCGGGCTACAATGAGCAGTTCTTC. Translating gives CASVPGLAGYNEQFF.

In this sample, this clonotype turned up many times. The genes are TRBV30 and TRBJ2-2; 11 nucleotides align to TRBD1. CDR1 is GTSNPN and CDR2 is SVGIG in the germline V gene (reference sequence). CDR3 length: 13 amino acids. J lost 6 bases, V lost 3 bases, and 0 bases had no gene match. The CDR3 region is CAWRGQGAGELFF. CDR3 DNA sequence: TGTGCCTGGAGGGGACAGGGGGCCGGGGAGCTGTTTTTT.

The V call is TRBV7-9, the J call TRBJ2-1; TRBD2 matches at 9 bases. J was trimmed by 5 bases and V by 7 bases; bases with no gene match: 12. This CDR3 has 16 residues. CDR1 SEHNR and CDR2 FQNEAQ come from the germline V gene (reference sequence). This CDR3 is CASTLVGLAGDNEQFF. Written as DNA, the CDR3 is TGTGCCAGCACCCTAGTCGGGTTAGCGGGAGACAATGAGCAGTTCTTC. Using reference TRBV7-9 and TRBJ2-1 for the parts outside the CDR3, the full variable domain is DTGVSQNPRHKITKRGQNVTFRCDPISEHNRLYWYRQTLGQGPEFLTYFQNEAQLEKSRLLSDRFSAERPKGSFSTLEIQRTEQGDSAMYLCASTLVGLAGDNEQFFGPGTRLTVL.

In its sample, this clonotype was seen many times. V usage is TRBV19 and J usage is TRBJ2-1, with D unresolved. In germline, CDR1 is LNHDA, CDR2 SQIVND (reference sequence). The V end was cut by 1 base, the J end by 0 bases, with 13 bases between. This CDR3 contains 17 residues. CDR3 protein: CASSIAFWVSSYNEQFF. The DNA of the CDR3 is TGTGCCAGTAGTATAGCTTTTTGGGTAAGCTCCTACAATGAGCAGTTCTTC. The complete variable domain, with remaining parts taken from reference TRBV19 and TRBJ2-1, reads DGGITQSPKYLFRKEGQNVTLSCEQNLNHDAMYWYRQDPGQGLRLIYYSQIVNDFQKGDIAEGYSVSREKKESFPLTVTSAQKNPTAFYLCASSIAFWVSSYNEQFFGPGTRLTVL.